This T cell receptor (beta chain) was captured in a study of shared clonotypes between healthy human individuals. A word on this clone: Its antigen remains unidentified.

Per the germline V gene, CDR1 is MNHNS and CDR2 is SASEGT. V lost 2 bases and J lost 7, with 14 bases in between. The CDR3 is made up of 14 amino acids. Study conclusions and caveats: Generation of non-shared clonotypes was less probable than generation of clonotypes shared by all four donors.

From CD4+ cells came CD45RA+ naive and CD45RA-negative memory subsets. The protocol was immunoSEQ multiplex PCR, while the TCRdb copy is restricted to in-frame clones and leaves out a portion. The data hold more than 850,000 clones, with roughly 74% observed a single time. The sample consisted of memory CD4+ T cells from PBMCs. Subset given: CD45RA-negative fraction. The clonotype was recovered from a man younger than 30 in good health. Some clones in this sample may be carry-over from other donors' samples. The rearrangement joins TRBV6-1 to TRBJ1-2, with TRBD1 as a possible D gene (6 bases). The CDR3 bases are TGTGCCAGCAGTGAAATTCGTTCAGGGGCTGGCTACACCTTC. Translated, it gives CASSEIRSGAGYTF.